This is a list of T cell receptor beta chains from one sample in a study of T cells after yellow fever vaccination. TCRdb redid the calling of the 5' RACE reads with MiXCR, one entry per CDR3 protein. In the table there are a few hundred thousand distinct CDR3 sequences, approximately 4% of which are singletons. The specimen was PBMCs, collected 5 days after the yellow fever booster vaccination. The receptors were sampled from a man aged 18-30 years who received the YFV17D yellow fever vaccine. The CDR3 runs from the conserved cysteine through the conserved F or W. The order of the fields is J gene, D gene, V gene, clone size, CDR3 protein, CDR3 DNA. D genes are given only for firm matches. Size values are once, few and many counts, or a class for expanded clones, and some rows have none.

TRBJ2-5 NA TRBV20-1 NA CSARDLWRGVQETQYF TGCAGTGCTAGAGATCTCTGGCGGGGAGTTCAAGAGACCCAGTACTTC
TRBJ2-5 NA TRBV6-5 NA CASSYEYTAYQETQYF TGTGCCAGCAGTTACGAATATACGGCGTACCAAGAGACCCAGTACTTC
TRBJ1-1 NA TRBV11-2 few CASSLGLENTEAFF TGTGCCAGCAGCTTAGGTTTGGAGAACACTGAAGCTTTCTTT
TRBJ2-7 NA TRBV1 many CTSSQTGGETYEQYF TGCACCAGCAGCCAGACAGGGGGTGAAACCTACGAGCAGTACTTC
TRBJ2-5 NA TRBV5-1 few CASSRGTPQETQYF TGCGCCAGCAGCCGCGGGACTCCTCAAGAGACCCAGTACTTC
TRBJ1-5 NA TRBV7-2 many CASSLVLSEQPQHF TGTGCCAGCAGCTTAGTCTTGTCCGAGCAGCCCCAGCATTTT
TRBJ1-6 NA TRBV7-9 NA CASSLAAGINSPLHF TGTGCCAGCAGCTTAGCCGCAGGTATCAATTCACCCCTCCACTTT
TRBJ2-5 TRBD2 TRBV7-8 NA CASSWGLAGGPSQETQYF TGTGCCAGCAGCTGGGGACTAGCGGGGGGGCCCAGCCAAGAGACCCAGTACTTC
TRBJ1-2 NA TRBV5-1 few CASRPDPGRQNYGYTF TGCGCCAGCAGACCGGACCCCGGCAGACAAAACTATGGCTACACCTTC
TRBJ1-5 NA TRBV12-3/TRBV12-4 many CASSLQGYSNQPQHF TGTGCCAGCAGTCTACAGGGCTATAGCAATCAGCCCCAGCATTTT
TRBJ2-2 TRBD1 TRBV7-9 few CASSLGDSANTGELFF TGTGCCAGCAGCTTAGGGGACAGCGCGAACACCGGGGAGCTGTTTTTT
TRBJ1-6 NA TRBV24-1 few CATESRRCPYNSPLHF TGTGCCACCGAGTCGAGACGCTGTCCCTATAATTCACCCCTCCACTTT
TRBJ1-4 NA TRBV6-2/TRBV6-3 many CASRRPTQGEKLFF TGTGCCAGCAGACGTCCCACACAGGGTGAAAAACTGTTTTTT
TRBJ2-6 NA TRBV14 few CASSHGANVLTF TGTGCCAGCAGCCACGGGGCCAACGTCCTGACTTTC
TRBJ2-7 NA TRBV4-1 NA CASSQRRSSPEQYF TGCGCCAGCAGCCAACGCCGGAGTTCACCCGAGCAGTACTTC
TRBJ2-4 TRBD1 TRBV29-1 many CSVRDRDVIQYF TGCAGCGTCCGGGACAGGGACGTCATTCAGTACTTC
TRBJ2-5 NA TRBV11-2 few CASSLGWRPGETQYF TGTGCCAGCAGCTTGGGGTGGCGCCCTGGAGAGACCCAGTACTTC
TRBJ2-3 NA TRBV5-1 many CASRLVGSTDTQYF TGCGCCAGCCGCTTAGTCGGGAGCACAGATACGCAGTATTTT
TRBJ1-1 NA TRBV20-1 many CSAKGGRTEAFF TGCAGTGCTAAGGGGGGGAGGACTGAAGCTTTCTTT
TRBJ2-1 TRBD2 TRBV11-3 NA CASSLGGGGEQFF TGTGCCAGCAGCTTGGGCGGGGGGGGTGAGCAGTTCTTC
TRBJ1-2 TRBD1 TRBV6-5 few CATLNTGGGYGYTF TGTGCCACCCTAAATACAGGGGGTGGCTATGGCTACACCTTC
TRBJ2-7 NA TRBV7-8 many CASSPGIPYEQYF TGTGCCAGCAGCCCCGGGATCCCCTACGAGCAGTACTTC
TRBJ1-4 TRBD1 TRBV7-2 many CASSLRTGGFATNEKLFF TGTGCCAGCAGCTTAAGGACAGGGGGCTTCGCAACTAATGAAAAACTGTTTTTT
TRBJ2-3 TRBD2 TRBV7-2 few CASIRTSGGEPIAQYF TGTGCCAGCATCCGGACTAGCGGGGGGGAGCCCATAGCGCAGTATTTT
TRBJ2-3 TRBD1 TRBV7-2 NA CASSTNRGATTDTQYF TGTGCCAGCAGCACCAACAGGGGCGCCACCACAGATACGCAGTATTTT
TRBJ1-1 NA TRBV27 few CASSLSMRNTEAFF TGTGCCAGCAGTTTATCTATGAGGAACACTGAAGCTTTCTTT
TRBJ1-4 NA TRBV6-5 few CASSYSSGTGKKLFF TGTGCCAGCAGTTACTCGAGCGGGACCGGGAAAAAACTGTTTTTT
TRBJ2-2 TRBD1 TRBV4-3 NA CASSQGTGNGELFF TGCGCCAGCAGCCAAGGGACAGGGAACGGGGAGCTGTTTTTT
TRBJ1-2 NA TRBV3-1 few CASSQLGSYGYTF TGTGCCAGCAGCCAACTGGGAAGCTATGGCTACACCTTC
TRBJ1-1 NA TRBV2 many CASSAQGEDFF TGTGCCAGCAGCGCACAGGGAGAGGATTTCTTT
TRBJ2-2 NA TRBV12-3/TRBV12-4 few CASSSFGRSTGELFF TGTGCCAGCAGCAGTTTTGGGAGGAGTACCGGGGAGCTGTTTTTT
TRBJ2-3 NA TRBV6-5 few CASSPVSTSTDTQYF TGTGCCAGCAGCCCCGTATCTACTAGCACAGATACGCAGTATTTT
TRBJ2-1 NA TRBV7-3 NA CASSKGRWASDNEQFF TGTGCCAGCAGCAAGGGCCGGTGGGCTAGCGACAATGAGCAGTTCTTC
TRBJ1-3 TRBD1 TRBV20-1 few CSATHRGSNTIYF TGCAGTGCGACCCACAGGGGGAGTAACACCATATATTTT
TRBJ2-5 TRBD1 TRBV5-1 many CASSPRTGRETQYF TGCGCCAGCAGCCCCAGGACAGGGCGAGAGACCCAGTACTTC
TRBJ2-1 TRBD2 TRBV5-1 NA CASSFGTSNPYNEQFF TGCGCCAGCAGCTTTGGGACTAGCAACCCTTACAATGAGCAGTTCTTC
TRBJ2-3 NA TRBV5-1 many CASRQDSTDTQYF TGCGCCAGCAGGCAGGACAGCACAGATACGCAGTATTTT
TRBJ1-3 NA TRBV6-5 few CASSFTSGGSVAGNTIYF TGTGCCAGCAGTTTTACCTCGGGGGGTTCTGTCGCTGGAAACACCATATATTTT
TRBJ2-4 TRBD1 TRBV7-9 many CASSHGQVLTKNIQYF TGTGCCAGCAGCCACGGACAGGTCCTAACCAAAAACATTCAGTACTTC
TRBJ2-1 TRBD1 TRBV12-3/TRBV12-4 NA CASSPNGQGAYNEQFF TGTGCCAGCAGTCCAAACGGACAGGGGGCCTACAATGAGCAGTTCTTC
TRBJ2-1 NA TRBV12-3/TRBV12-4 NA CASIRGGSYNEQFF TGTGCCAGCATCCGAGGGGGATCCTACAATGAGCAGTTCTTC
TRBJ2-4 TRBD1 TRBV2 NA CASIVGTGFGKNIQYF TGTGCCAGCATTGTCGGGACAGGGTTCGGCAAAAACATTCAGTACTTC
TRBJ1-4 TRBD1 TRBV18 NA CASSLTGTGIYVSTNEKLFF TGTGCCAGCTCTCTTACCGGGACAGGGATTTATGTCTCAACTAATGAAAAACTGTTTTTT
TRBJ2-1 TRBD2 TRBV9 few CASSPSSGGGYNEQFF TGTGCCAGCAGCCCCAGCTCCGGCGGGGGGTACAATGAGCAGTTCTTC
TRBJ2-2 NA TRBV7-2 few CASSSRTVGTGELFF TGTGCCAGCAGCTCGCGGACTGTGGGCACCGGGGAGCTGTTTTTT
TRBJ1-2 NA TRBV28 many CASSFPTQGVYGYTF TGTGCCAGCAGTTTCCCAACACAGGGCGTCTATGGCTACACCTTC
TRBJ2-1 NA TRBV4-2 NA CASSQERQIYNEQFF TGTGCCAGCAGCCAAGAACGTCAGATTTACAATGAGCAGTTCTTC
TRBJ2-1 NA TRBV7-6 many CASSLMVGSYNEQFF TGTGCCAGCAGCTTAATGGTCGGCTCCTACAATGAGCAGTTCTTC
TRBJ2-1 NA TRBV7-9 few CASSGGALDEQFF TGTGCCAGCAGCGGGGGGGCCTTAGACGAGCAGTTCTTC
TRBJ2-2 NA TRBV11-1 NA CASSGKNTGELFF TGTGCCAGCAGCGGGAAAAATACCGGGGAGCTGTTTTTT
TRBJ2-1 NA TRBV7-3 NA CASSLLGYRYNEQFF TGTGCCAGCAGCCTACTGGGTTATAGGTACAATGAGCAGTTCTTC
TRBJ2-7 NA TRBV7-9 few CASSTGLILGEQYF TGTGCCAGCAGCACAGGGTTAATCTTAGGCGAGCAGTACTTC
TRBJ1-2 NA TRBV5-6 many CASSLPPNTDGYTF TGTGCCAGCAGCTTGCCTCCGAACACTGATGGCTACACCTTC
TRBJ1-1 TRBD1 TRBV5-1 NA CASSLAFQGDTEAFF TGCGCCAGCAGCTTGGCTTTTCAGGGGGACACTGAAGCTTTCTTT
TRBJ1-5 TRBD1 TRBV6-2/TRBV6-3 few CASRSTGGGQPQHF TGTGCCAGCAGATCGACAGGGGGGGGTCAGCCCCAGCATTTT
TRBJ2-2 NA TRBV12-3/TRBV12-4 NA CASSLVGSAGELFF TGTGCCAGCAGTTTAGTCGGTAGTGCCGGGGAGCTGTTTTTT
TRBJ2-5 NA TRBV3-1 once CASSRKGVPRETQYF TGTGCCAGCAGCCGCAAAGGAGTACCCCGGGAGACCCAGTACTTC
TRBJ1-4 TRBD1 TRBV11-2 many CASSLTGQDEKLFF TGTGCCAGCAGCTTAACGGGACAGGATGAAAAACTGTTTTTT
TRBJ1-5 TRBD1 TRBV20-1 NA CSARGGQGYNQPQHF TGCAGTGCTAGAGGGGGACAGGGCTACAATCAGCCCCAGCATTTT
TRBJ1-1 NA TRBV7-9 few CASSPGRIMNTEAFF TGTGCCAGCAGCCCGGGACGGATCATGAACACTGAAGCTTTCTTT